Listed below are T cell receptor beta chains from one sample, sequenced in a study of T cells in Graves' hyperthyroidism and ophthalmopathy. Via MiXCR, TCRdb re-called the multiplex PCR reads, giving one row per CDR3 protein. Seen here are under 250,000 distinct CDR3 sequences, 17% observed once, and the top ten hold 40% to 65%. Material: blood. The receptors shown here come from a woman in her 50s with Graves' hyperthyroidism. The CDR3 runs from the conserved cysteine through the conserved F or W. Fields, in order: V gene, J gene, D gene, clone size, CDR3 protein, CDR3 DNA. A D gene is named only where the DNA matches it firmly. Rows give clone size only sometimes, using once, few, many, or a class for an expanded clone.

TRBV4-1	TRBJ2-7	-	-	CASSPDPTGRGYEQYF	TGCGCCAGCAGCCCAGACCCCACAGGGCGAGGCTACGAGCAGTACTTC
TRBV10-1	TRBJ2-1	TRBD2	few	CASSEFLAGYNEQFF	TGCGCCAGCAGTGAGTTTCTAGCGGGCTACAATGAGCAGTTCTTC
TRBV6-1	TRBJ2-7	-	many	CASSEDWGHEQYF	TGTGCCAGCAGTGAAGACTGGGGGCACGAGCAGTACTTC
TRBV5-1	TRBJ2-2	-	few	CASSSFGAGELFF	TGCGCCAGCAGCTCCTTTGGGGCCGGGGAGCTGTTTTTT
TRBV20-1	TRBJ2-3	TRBD2	many	CSADSGEGTDTQYF	TGCAGTGCTGATAGCGGGGAGGGCACAGATACGCAGTATTTT
TRBV29-1	TRBJ2-1	TRBD2	many	CSVGLAGVNEQFF	TGCAGCGTTGGACTAGCGGGAGTCAATGAGCAGTTCTTC
TRBV29-1	TRBJ2-2	-	few	CSVEEEGQNTGELFF	TGCAGCGTTGAAGAAGAAGGACAGAACACCGGGGAGCTGTTTTTT
TRBV24-1	TRBJ2-3	TRBD2	many	CATSDSVLAGATDTQYF	TGTGCCACCAGTGATTCCGTACTAGCGGGAGCCACAGATACGCAGTATTTT
TRBV7-9	TRBJ2-1	TRBD2	few	CASSLRGGLAGQYNEQFF	TGTGCCAGCAGCTTACGAGGTGGGCTAGCGGGACAATACAATGAGCAGTTCTTC
TRBV28	TRBJ1-1	TRBD1	many	CASSDRGRMGTEAFF	TGTGCCAGCAGCGACAGGGGGCGGATGGGCACTGAAGCTTTCTTT
TRBV11-1	TRBJ1-1	-	many	CASSQAVTEEEAAFF	TGTGCCAGCAGCCAAGCGGTGACAGAGGAGGAGGCAGCTTTCTTT
TRBV27	TRBJ2-7	-	many	CASGRGLQYF	TGTGCCAGCGGGCGTGGACTGCAGTACTTC
TRBV11-1	TRBJ1-6	-	-	CASSIYGTQENSPLHF	TGTGCCAGCAGCATATACGGGACGCAGGAAAATTCACCCCTCCACTTT
TRBV30	TRBJ2-7	-	many	CAWRTGSYEQYF	TGTGCCTGGAGGACAGGTTCCTACGAGCAGTACTTC
TRBV12-3/TRBV12-4	TRBJ2-1	-	many	CASSRTDYNEQFF	TGTGCCAGCAGTCGGACTGACTACAATGAGCAGTTCTTC
TRBV20-1	TRBJ2-1	-	-	CSASLTAYNEQFF	TGCAGTGCTAGCTTGACAGCCTACAATGAGCAGTTCTTC
TRBV20-1	TRBJ1-5	-	few	CSASGERGTAFNQPQHF	TGCAGTGCTAGTGGGGAACGGGGGACGGCATTTAATCAGCCCCAGCATTTT
TRBV7-2	TRBJ1-1	-	-	CASSLEGGRSTEAFF	TGTGCCAGCAGCTTAGAGGGGGGCCGGTCCACTGAAGCTTTCTTT
TRBV7-2	TRBJ1-2	TRBD1	many	CASSSDRVPSYGYTF	TGTGCCAGCAGCTCGGACAGGGTGCCGTCCTATGGCTACACCTTC
TRBV28	TRBJ1-2	-	many	CASSSPGRVGGYTF	TGTGCCAGCAGTTCCCCCGGGAGGGTAGGTGGCTACACCTTC
TRBV7-9	TRBJ1-4	TRBD1	many	CASSKQGARNEKLFF	TGTGCCAGCAGCAAACAGGGGGCCCGGAATGAAAAACTGTTTTTT
TRBV19	TRBJ1-2	TRBD1	-	CATAVGQAAYGYTF	TGTGCCACCGCAGTCGGACAGGCGGCATATGGCTACACCTTC
TRBV12-5	TRBJ2-7	TRBD1	many	CASGFGQGGTYEQYF	TGTGCTAGTGGTTTCGGACAGGGGGGGACCTACGAGCAGTACTTC
TRBV3-1	TRBJ1-5	TRBD1	-	CASSPRQGFGQPQHF	TGTGCCAGCAGCCCAAGACAGGGTTTTGGCCAGCCCCAGCATTTT
TRBV2	TRBJ1-5	-	many	CASNYGRGGNQPQHF	TGTGCCAGCAATTATGGCAGGGGAGGCAATCAGCCCCAGCATTTT
TRBV20-1	TRBJ2-1	-	many	CSARDPGTSSYNEQFF	TGCAGTGCTAGAGACCCCGGGACAAGCTCCTACAATGAGCAGTTCTTC
TRBV7-2	TRBJ2-3	-	many	CASSDSLSTDTQYF	TGTGCCAGCAGCGACTCACTAAGCACAGATACGCAGTATTTT
TRBV25-1	TRBJ2-5	TRBD2	-	CASSLGGGPQETQYF	TGTGCCAGCAGTCTCGGGGGGGGGCCCCAAGAGACCCAGTACTTC
TRBV19	TRBJ2-7	TRBD2	many	CASGSSGSRNEQYF	TGTGCCAGTGGTAGTAGCGGGAGTCGAAACGAGCAGTACTTC
TRBV5-1	TRBJ1-1	TRBD1	many	CASSLGTGLNTEAFF	TGCGCCAGCAGCTTGGGGACAGGGCTGAACACTGAAGCTTTCTTT
TRBV27	TRBJ2-7	-	many	CASSLSPRGTYEQYF	TGTGCCAGCAGTTTATCCCCTCGCGGGACCTACGAGCAGTACTTC
TRBV13	TRBJ2-2	-	-	CASSLTREELFF	TGTGCCAGCAGCTTAACGCGGGAAGAGCTGTTTTTT
TRBV2	TRBJ2-3	TRBD1	many	CASSVGGTGGRTDTQYF	TGTGCCAGCAGTGTAGGGGGGACAGGGGGCCGCACAGATACGCAGTATTTT
TRBV7-9	TRBJ2-7	-	many	CASTLGTASYEQYF	TGTGCCAGCACCCTTGGGACTGCTTCCTACGAGCAGTACTTC
TRBV28	TRBJ1-2	-	many	CASRAHSGYGYTF	TGTGCCAGCCGAGCCCATTCAGGGTATGGCTACACCTTC
TRBV19	TRBJ1-4	TRBD1	few	CASSIVRGRGTNEKLFF	TGTGCCAGTAGTATAGTCAGGGGGCGCGGAACTAATGAAAAACTGTTTTTT
TRBV15	TRBJ2-2	-	-	CATSRKPGELFF	TGTGCCACCAGCAGAAAACCCGGGGAGCTGTTTTTT
TRBV11-2	TRBJ1-5	-	-	CASSAGGPQHF	TGTGCCAGCAGCGCCGGAGGACCCCAGCATTTT
TRBV24-1	TRBJ2-7	-	few	CATSPGGLLDPYEQYF	TGTGCCACCAGCCCTGGCGGGCTGTTAGACCCCTACGAGCAGTACTTC
TRBV28	TRBJ2-7	-	many	CASSFDSWVYEQYF	TGTGCCAGCAGTTTTGACTCTTGGGTTTACGAGCAGTACTTC
TRBV30	TRBJ1-2	TRBD1	-	CAWRRTGNYGYTF	TGTGCCTGGAGAAGGACAGGGAACTATGGCTACACCTTC
TRBV27	TRBJ2-5	-	many	CASSANGETQYF	TGTGCCAGCAGTGCCAATGGGGAGACCCAGTACTTC
TRBV7-3	TRBJ2-1	-	many	CASGEENEQFF	TGTGCCAGCGGTGAAGAGAATGAGCAGTTCTTC
TRBV6-6	TRBJ2-5	TRBD2	few	CASSYGGRARGETQYF	TGTGCCAGCAGTTACGGTGGGAGGGCCCGGGGGGAGACCCAGTACTTC
TRBV5-1	TRBJ2-7	-	few	CASSSGTGTDEQYF	TGCGCCAGCAGCTCCGGGACTGGAACCGACGAGCAGTACTTC
TRBV4-1	TRBJ1-5	-	-	CASSQVRRVNQPQHF	TGCGCCAGCAGCCAAGTCAGAAGGGTCAATCAGCCCCAGCATTTT
TRBV5-1	TRBJ2-1	TRBD1	few	CASSLEGQGTLPFF	TGCGCCAGCAGCTTGGAGGGACAGGGGACACTCCCGTTCTTC
TRBV11-3	TRBJ1-2	-	many	CASSLGVGGGYTF	TGTGCCAGCAGCTTAGGTGTAGGCGGTGGCTACACCTTC
TRBV5-1	TRBJ2-3	-	few	CASMESGSRGTDTQYF	TGCGCCAGCATGGAGAGCGGGTCCCGAGGCACAGATACGCAGTATTTT
TRBV5-6	TRBJ2-6	-	-	CASSLVGAPGANVLTF	TGTGCCAGCAGCTTGGTGGGGGCCCCTGGGGCCAACGTCCTGACTTTC
TRBV24-1	TRBJ2-1	-	-	CATSDPSASRGIEQFF	TGTGCCACCAGTGACCCATCGGCTTCGCGAGGCATTGAGCAGTTCTTC
TRBV20-1	TRBJ2-1	TRBD2	-	CSAPGASGRSPYNEQFF	TGCAGTGCACCTGGGGCTAGCGGGAGGAGTCCCTACAATGAGCAGTTCTTC
TRBV20-1	TRBJ2-7	-	few	CSAADTNEQYF	TGCAGTGCAGCTGACACCAACGAGCAGTACTTC
TRBV29-1	TRBJ2-3	-	many	CSGWLSTDTQYF	TGCAGCGGTTGGTTGAGCACAGATACGCAGTATTTT